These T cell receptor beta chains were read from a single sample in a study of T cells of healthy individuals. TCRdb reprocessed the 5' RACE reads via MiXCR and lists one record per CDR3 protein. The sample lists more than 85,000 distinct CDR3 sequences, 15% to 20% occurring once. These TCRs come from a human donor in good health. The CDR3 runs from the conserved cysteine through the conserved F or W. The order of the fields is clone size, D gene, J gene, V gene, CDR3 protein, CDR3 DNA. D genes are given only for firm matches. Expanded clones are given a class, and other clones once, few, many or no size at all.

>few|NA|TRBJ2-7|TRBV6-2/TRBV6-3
CASSYPPRVSYEQYF
TGTGCCAGCAGTTACCCGCCAAGAGTTTCCTACGAGCAGTACTTC
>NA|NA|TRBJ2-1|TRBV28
CASSLSEPRNEQFF
TGTGCCAGCAGTTTATCGGAGCCGCGGAATGAGCAGTTCTTC
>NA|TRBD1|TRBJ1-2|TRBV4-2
CASSQTHRTGGGYGYTF
TGTGCCAGCAGCCAGACCCACCGGACAGGGGGCGGCTATGGCTACACCTTC
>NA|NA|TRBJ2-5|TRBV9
CASSSGNDRGAQYF
TGTGCCAGCAGCTCCGGAAATGACCGCGGGGCCCAGTACTTC
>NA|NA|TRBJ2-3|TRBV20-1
CSARFVSTDTQYF
TGCAGTGCTAGATTTGTTAGCACAGATACGCAGTATTTT
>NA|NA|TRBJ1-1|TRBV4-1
CASSQGLKERAKNTEAFF
TGCGCCAGCAGCCAAGGACTAAAAGAGAGGGCTAAGAACACTGAAGCTTTCTTT
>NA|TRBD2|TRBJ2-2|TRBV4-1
CASSHGLAGINTGELFF
TGCGCCAGCAGCCACGGACTAGCGGGGATCAACACCGGGGAGCTGTTTTTT
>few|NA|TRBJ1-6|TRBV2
CASSEEPGLPLHF
TGTGCCAGCAGTGAAGAACCGGGACTCCCCCTCCACTTT
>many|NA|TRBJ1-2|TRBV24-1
CATSDFPEHYGYTF
TGTGCCACCAGTGATTTCCCAGAACACTATGGCTACACCTTC
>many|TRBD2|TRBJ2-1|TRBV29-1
CGIWGLAGGRVNEQFF
TGCGGAATTTGGGGACTAGCGGGAGGAAGGGTGAATGAGCAGTTCTTC
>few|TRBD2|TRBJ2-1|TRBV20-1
CSASLGLGIDEQFF
TGCAGTGCTAGCCTGGGACTAGGGATCGATGAGCAGTTCTTC
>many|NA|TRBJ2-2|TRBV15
CATSRRGRTGELFF
TGTGCCACCAGCAGGAGGGGACGCACCGGGGAGCTGTTTTTT
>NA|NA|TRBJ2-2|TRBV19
CASSAGELFF
TGTGCCAGTAGCGCAGGGGAGCTGTTTTTT
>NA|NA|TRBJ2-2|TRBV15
CATSRGGDTGELFF
TGTGCCACCAGCAGAGGAGGGGACACCGGGGAGCTGTTTTTT
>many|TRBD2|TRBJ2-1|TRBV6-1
CASSETSGSINEQFF
TGTGCCAGCAGTGAAACTAGCGGGAGTATCAATGAGCAGTTCTTC
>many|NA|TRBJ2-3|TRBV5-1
CASSFDTRTDTQYF
TGCGCCAGCAGCTTCGACACGCGCACAGATACGCAGTATTTT
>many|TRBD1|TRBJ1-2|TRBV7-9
CASSTSLTGGYGYTF
TGTGCCAGCAGCACGAGTCTCACAGGGGGCTATGGCTACACCTTC
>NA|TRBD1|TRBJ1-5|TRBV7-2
CASSYPGTGDQPQHF
TGTGCCAGCAGCTACCCTGGGACAGGGGATCAGCCCCAGCATTTT
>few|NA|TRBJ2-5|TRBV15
CATSRGGRLETQYF
TGTGCCACCAGCAGAGGGGGGAGGCTAGAGACCCAGTACTTC
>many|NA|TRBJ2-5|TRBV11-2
CASSLDPGLIGTQYF
TGTGCCAGCAGCTTAGATCCCGGACTTATTGGGACCCAGTACTTC
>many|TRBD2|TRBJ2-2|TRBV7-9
CASSSRGDYLNTGELFF
TGTGCCAGCAGCTCCCGGGGGGACTACCTGAACACCGGGGAGCTGTTTTTT
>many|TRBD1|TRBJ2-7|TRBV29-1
CSVEAGATGETYEQYF
TGCAGCGTTGAAGCTGGGGCGACAGGGGAGACCTACGAGCAGTACTTC
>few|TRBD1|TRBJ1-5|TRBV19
CANYTGTGGNQPQHF
TGTGCCAACTACACCGGGACAGGGGGTAATCAGCCCCAGCATTTT
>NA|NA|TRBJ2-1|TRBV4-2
CASSQDEYYNEQFF
TGTGCCAGCAGCCAAGATGAGTATTACAATGAGCAGTTCTTC
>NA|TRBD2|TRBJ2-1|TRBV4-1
CASSQGNSGTSEQFF
TGCGCCAGCAGCCAAGGAAATAGCGGGACGAGTGAGCAGTTCTTC
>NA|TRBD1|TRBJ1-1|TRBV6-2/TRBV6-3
CASGRAGGTGAFF
TGTGCCAGCGGTCGGGCAGGGGGCACAGGAGCTTTCTTT
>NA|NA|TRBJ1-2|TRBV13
CASSPPGDGGYTF
TGTGCCAGCAGCCCCCCCGGGGACGGCGGCTACACCTTC
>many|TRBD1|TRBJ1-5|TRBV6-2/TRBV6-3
CASSPDRLLEAGSNQPQHF
TGTGCCAGCAGTCCGGACAGGTTGTTGGAGGCTGGAAGCAATCAGCCCCAGCATTTT
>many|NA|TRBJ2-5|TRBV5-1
CASSSDNWTQYF
TGCGCCAGCAGCTCGGACAATTGGACCCAGTACTTC
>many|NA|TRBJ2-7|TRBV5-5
CASSLFSTEQYF
TGTGCCAGCAGCTTGTTTTCCACCGAGCAGTACTTC
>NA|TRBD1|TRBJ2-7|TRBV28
CASSPPGQGSYEQYF
TGTGCCAGCAGTCCCCCGGGACAGGGATCCTACGAGCAGTACTTC
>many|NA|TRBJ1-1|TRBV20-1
CSAQGQTEAFF
TGCAGTGCTCAGGGGCAGACTGAAGCTTTCTTT
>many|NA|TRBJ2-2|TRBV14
CASSQDWNTGELFF
TGTGCCAGCAGCCAAGATTGGAACACCGGGGAGCTGTTTTTT
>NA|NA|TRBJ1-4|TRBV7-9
CASSLQGNEKLFF
TGTGCCAGCAGCCTGCAGGGTAATGAAAAACTGTTTTTT
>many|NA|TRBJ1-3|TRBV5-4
CASSLWNANTIYF
TGTGCCAGCAGCTTATGGAATGCAAACACCATATATTTT
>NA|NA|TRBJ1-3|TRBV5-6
CASSMVDSGNTIYF
TGTGCCAGCAGCATGGTTGACTCTGGAAACACCATATATTTT
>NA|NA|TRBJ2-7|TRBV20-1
CSAPVYSPFEQYF
TGCAGTGCCCCCGTGTACTCTCCGTTCGAGCAGTACTTC
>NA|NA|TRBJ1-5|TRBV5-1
CASSLAGAGQPQHF
TGCGCCAGCAGCTTGGCAGGGGCAGGGCAGCCCCAGCATTTT
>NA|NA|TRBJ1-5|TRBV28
CASCLLSAQPQHF
TGTGCCAGCTGTCTACTGTCCGCACAGCCCCAGCATTTT
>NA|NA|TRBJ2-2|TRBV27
CASNSRGAGTGELFF
TGTGCCAGCAATTCTCGGGGCGCCGGAACCGGGGAGCTGTTTTTT
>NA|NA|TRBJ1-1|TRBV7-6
CASSADKNTEAFF
TGTGCCAGCAGCGCGGACAAGAACACTGAAGCTTTCTTT
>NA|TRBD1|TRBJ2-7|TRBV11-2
CASSLGQGDYEQYF
TGTGCCAGCAGCTTAGGACAGGGGGATTACGAGCAGTACTTC
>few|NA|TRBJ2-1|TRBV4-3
CASSQEVREWGEQFF
TGCGCCAGCAGCCAAGAAGTCCGGGAGTGGGGTGAGCAGTTCTTC
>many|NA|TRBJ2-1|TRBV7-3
CASSLRGQRNEQFF
TGTGCCAGCAGCTTACGGGGGCAGCGGAATGAGCAGTTCTTC
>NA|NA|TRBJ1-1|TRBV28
CASSARVEAFF
TGTGCCAGCAGTGCCAGGGTTGAAGCTTTCTTT
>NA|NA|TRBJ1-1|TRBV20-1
CSASWGGTEAFF
TGCAGTGCTAGCTGGGGGGGGACTGAAGCTTTCTTT
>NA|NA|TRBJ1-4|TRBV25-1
CASSEYRGTGGNEKLFF
TGTGCCAGCAGTGAATATCGGGGAACAGGAGGAAATGAAAAACTGTTTTTT
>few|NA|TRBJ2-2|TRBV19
CASSIAAGTGELFF
TGTGCCAGTAGTATTGCCGCAGGGACCGGGGAGCTGTTTTTT
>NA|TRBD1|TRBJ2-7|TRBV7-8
CASSRQGTAYEQYF
TGTGCCAGCAGCCGACAGGGGACTGCCTACGAGCAGTACTTC
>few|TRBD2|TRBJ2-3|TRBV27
CASSFGGRQSDTQYF
TGTGCCAGCAGTTTTGGCGGGAGGCAGTCAGATACGCAGTATTTT
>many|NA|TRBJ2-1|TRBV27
CASSLIGIGNEQFF
TGTGCCAGCAGTTTGATCGGGATAGGCAATGAGCAGTTCTTC
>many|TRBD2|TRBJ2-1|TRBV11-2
CASSLDEAASGRGEQFF
TGTGCCAGCAGCTTAGATGAAGCGGCTAGCGGGAGGGGTGAGCAGTTCTTC
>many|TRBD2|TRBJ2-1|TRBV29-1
CSASGSFLEQFF
TGCAGCGCTAGCGGGAGTTTCCTTGAGCAGTTCTTC
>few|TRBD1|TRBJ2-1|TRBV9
CASSALTRGLDNEQFF
TGTGCCAGCAGCGCCTTGACGAGGGGGCTTGACAATGAGCAGTTCTTC
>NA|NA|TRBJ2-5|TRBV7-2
CASSLLETQYF
TGTGCCAGCAGCCTTCTGGAGACCCAGTACTTC
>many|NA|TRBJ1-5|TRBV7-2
CASSSRRGTGQPQHF
TGTGCCAGCAGCTCCAGAAGGGGAACAGGTCAGCCCCAGCATTTT
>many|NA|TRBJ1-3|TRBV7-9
CASSFTGTPGNTIYF
TGTGCCAGCAGCTTCACAGGGACCCCTGGAAACACCATATATTTT
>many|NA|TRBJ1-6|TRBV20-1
CSARDSGKSRSPLHF
TGCAGTGCTAGAGATTCGGGCAAATCCAGGTCACCCCTCCACTTT